These 27 T cell receptor beta chains were sequenced from one sample in a study of blood T cell repertoires in COVID-19. Profiling relied on immunoSEQ multiplex PCR, and the TCRdb table lists in-frame clones only, not all of them. The table records approximately 200,000 clones, approximately 80% of them present only once. Specimen: peripheral blood. The origin of the receptors is an elderly woman with acute or convalescent COVID-19.

The chain couples TRBV7-2 to TRBJ2-2, with 9 bases identical to TRBD2. Trimming at V came to 1 base and at J to 5 bases, leaving 5 bases not matched to a gene. The CDR3 consists of 16 residues. Per germline, CDR1 SGHTA and CDR2 FQGNSA. CDR3 residues: CASSLVAGGPTGELFF. CDR3 coding DNA: TGTGCCAGCAGCTTAGTCGCGGGGGGGCCAACCGGGGAGCTGTTTTTT. Looking up the rest from reference TRBV7-2 and TRBJ2-2 gives the full variable domain: GAGVSQSPSNKVTEKGKDVELRCDPISGHTALYWYRQSLGQGLEFLIYFQGNSAPDKSGLPSDRFSAERTGGSVSTLTIQRTQQEDSAVYLCASSLVAGGPTGELFFGEGSRLTVL.

This clone was seen once. This chain joins TRBV7-3 and TRBJ1-5; D is possibly TRBD1 (6 bases). The CDR3 extends over 22 amino acids. V was shortened by 5 bases and J by 0 bases, with 32 bases between the two germline ends. CDR1 and CDR2 (germline): SGHTA, FQGTGA. This CDR3 is CASSQAPSPGGYGLYSNQPQHF. CDR3 coding DNA: TGTGCCAGCAGCCAGGCCCCCAGCCCGGGGGGCTATGGCCTCTATAGCAATCAGCCCCAGCATTTT.

This clone was seen once. The chain recombines TRBV18 with TRBJ2-1; D remains ambiguous. Germline V lookup: CDR1 KGHSH, CDR2 LQKENI. The CDR3 spans 13 residues. V was pared by 2 bases and J by 4 bases, with 6 bases between. The CDR3 sequence is CASSPGSYNEQFF. The CDR3, as DNA: TGTGCCAGCTCACCAGGCAGTTACAATGAGCAGTTCTTC.

This sequence joins TRBV3-1 (or the pseudogene TRBV3-2) and TRBJ2-7; tentative D call: TRBD1 (6 bases). CDR1 is LGHDT, CDR2 YNNKEL, per germline (reference sequence). The V end was cut by 3 bases, the J end by 4 bases, with 16 bases between. The CDR3 consists of 15 residues. The DNA for the CDR3 is TGTGCCAGCAGCCAGCTATACACAGGGCCGTACGAGCAGTACTTC. Its translation: CASSQLYTGPYEQYF.

This clone appeared a single time. The chain recombines TRBV6-2 or TRBV6-3 with TRBJ2-3; D is perhaps TRBD1 (5 bases). The CDR3 sequence is 16 residues long. The V and J ends lost 2 bases and 3 bases respectively, with 15 bases between them. From germline, CDR1 is MNHEY and CDR2 SVGEGT. CDR3 in amino acids: CASSYGAFKATDTQYF. CDR3 bases: TGTGCCAGCAGTTACGGGGCATTTAAAGCGACAGATACGCAGTATTTT.

This chain uses TRBV6-5 with TRBJ2-1, with 9 nucleotides matching TRBD1. CDR1 is MNHEY, CDR2 SVGAGI, per germline. Trimming cost V 5 bases and J 6 bases; bases outside gene matches: 5. This CDR3 region has 14 residues. The CDR3 DNA reads as TGTGCCAGCAGTAGACAGGGGGTAGTCAATGAGCAGTTCTTC. It translates to CASSRQGVVNEQFF.

This clone was counted between two and nine times. This chain joins TRBV1 and TRBJ1-1; the table assigns TRBD1, which was not confirmed against the DNA. TRBV1 corresponds to a pseudogene. The CDR3 has 12 residues. This CDR3 is CTPQQGDTEAFF. The CDR3 DNA is TGCACACCGCAACAGGGAGACACTGAAGCTTTCTTT.

The CDR3 nucleotides are TGTGCCAGCAGTTTCGGAGACAATCAGCCCCAGCATTTT. As protein: CASSFGDNQPQHF. V usage is TRBV12-3 or TRBV12-4 and J usage is TRBJ1-5; D is uncertain. The CDR3 covers 13 residues. Trimming pared 3 bases from V and 3 bases from J, leaving 6 bases between.

The sample holds a few counts of this clone. The chain couples TRBV6-5 to TRBJ1-5; 8 bases map to TRBD1. Germline-derived CDR1 and CDR2 are MNHEY and SVGAGI. The CDR3 consists of 15 residues. V lost 2 bases, J lost 6 bases, and 6 bases stayed unmatched. CDR3 sequence (DNA): TGTGCCAGCAGTTACGCTTCAGGGGGCGCTCAGCCCCAGCATTTT. Translated, it gives CASSYASGGAQPQHF.

This chain links TRBV6-1 with TRBJ2-1; TRBD2 agrees at 7 bases. The J segment lost 9 bases and the V segment lost 2 bases, leaving 4 bases of the junction unmatched. From germline, CDR1 is MNHNS and CDR2 SASEGT. The CDR3 length is 13 residues. The CDR3 spells CASSETSDLEQFF. The CDR3 coding sequence is TGTGCCAGCAGTGAAACTAGCGATCTTGAGCAGTTCTTC.

The gene calls are TRBV6-5 and TRBJ2-3, with 9 positions matching TRBD2. The V and J ends lost 8 bases and 6 bases, in that order; junction bases with no gene match: 3. The CDR3 spans 12 residues. Germline V lookup: CDR1 MNHEY, CDR2 SVGAGI. The CDR3 bases are TGTGCCAGCCGAGCGGGGGGCGATACGCAGTATTTT. The encoded protein is CASRAGGDTQYF.

This chain uses TRBV29-1 with TRBJ2-1, with 8 bases that match TRBD2. Germline V lookup: CDR1 SQVTM, CDR2 ANQGSEA. CDR3 length equals 14 residues. With 3 bases clipped from V and 6 bases from J, the junction kept 7 bases outside the gene matches. This chain's CDR3 is CSVESSGGPNEQFF. DNA of the CDR3: TGCAGCGTTGAGTCCAGCGGGGGCCCCAATGAGCAGTTCTTC.

This rearrangement joins TRBV6-6 to TRBJ2-1; 11 bases are a match to TRBD2. The CDR3 is 17 residues long. V was clipped by 5 bases and J by 6 bases; unmatched bases: 12. Germline lookup yields CDR1 MNHNY and CDR2 SVGAGI (reference sequence). Here the CDR3 DNA reads TGTGCCAGCAGTCAACGACTAGCGGGACGGTACTTCAATGAGCAGTTCTTC. This codes for CASSQRLAGRYFNEQFF.

V is TRBV29-1 and J is TRBJ2-3; 7 bases align to TRBD1. The CDR3 length is 12 residues. After removal of 6 bases from V and 7 bases from J, the junction contained 7 bases not matched to a gene. The germline V gene has CDR1 SQVTM and CDR2 ANQGSEA. The CDR3 here is CSVLTGVNTQYF. The CDR3 DNA is TGCAGCGTACTTACAGGGGTCAATACGCAGTATTTT.

The genes are TRBV15 and TRBJ2-1; TRBD2 might be the D (6 bases). V gave up 1 base and J gave up 9 bases, with 25 bases separating them. The germline V gene encodes CDR1 LNHNV and CDR2 YYDKDF (reference sequence). This CDR3 has 18 amino acids. CDR3 DNA: TGTGCCACCAGCAGAGCCCCCGGAGGGTGGTCGGTCAACGGTGAGCAGTTCTTC. This translates into CATSRAPGGWSVNGEQFF.

This chain uses TRBV7-3 with TRBJ2-1; tentative D call: TRBD2 (6 bases). The germline V and J ends were trimmed by 0 bases and 7 bases, with 10 bases remaining between them. CDR1 is SGHTA and CDR2 is FQGTGA in the germline V gene. The CDR3 extends over 14 amino acids. CDR3 region: CASSLTGGPNEQFF. Written as DNA, the CDR3 is TGTGCCAGCAGCTTAACGGGAGGACCTAATGAGCAGTTCTTC.

The V gene is TRBV29-1, the J gene TRBJ1-4; weak D call: TRBD1 (5 bases). The germline CDR1 and CDR2 sequences are SQVTM and ANQGSEA. The CDR3 has 15 amino acids. V was trimmed by 0 bases and J by 3 bases, leaving 11 bases between them. The CDR3 region is CSVEDPAGPNEKLFF. DNA for the CDR3: TGCAGCGTTGAAGATCCGGCAGGGCCTAATGAAAAACTGTTTTTT.

The chain uses TRBV21-1 and TRBJ1-1; the table's D call TRBD1 went unverified against the DNA. TRBV21-1 is an annotated pseudogene. CDR3 length: 11 residues. The CDR3 sequence: CASSRATEAFF. The CDR3 DNA is TGTGCCAGCAGCAGGGCCACTGAAGCTTTCTTT.

This chain joins TRBV6-6 and TRBJ1-2, with a possible D match to TRBD1 (5 bases). The germline V gene encodes CDR1 MNHNY and CDR2 SVGAGI (reference sequence). Trimming left V 6 bases short and J 8 bases short, with 16 bases between. This CDR3 spans 13 amino acids. The chain's CDR3 is CASSPTGYWGYTF. Written as DNA, the CDR3 is TGTGCCAGCAGCCCTACAGGCTACTGGGGCTACACCTTC.

V usage is TRBV19 and J usage is TRBJ1-4; tentatively, D is TRBD1 (6 bases). This CDR3 has 16 residues. CDR1 LNHDA and CDR2 SQIVND come from the germline V gene (reference sequence). V lost 5 bases and J 0 bases, leaving 13 bases between the germline ends. The CDR3 loop is CASSVGQSATNEKLFF. CDR3 in DNA: TGTGCCAGTAGTGTCGGACAGTCTGCAACTAATGAAAAACTGTTTTTT.

This clone appeared a few times. The V gene is TRBV6-5, the J gene TRBJ2-7; TRBD2 agrees at 8 bases. The germline gives CDR1 MNHEY, CDR2 SVGAGI. The V and J ends lost 7 bases and 2 bases, in that order; junction bases with no gene match: 4. CDR3 length equals 13 residues. This CDR3 is CASNRAGAYEQYF. The CDR3 nucleotides read TGTGCCAGCAACCGAGCGGGGGCCTACGAGCAGTACTTC.

The chain is built from TRBV5-1 and TRBJ1-2; 7 bases fit TRBD1. Trimming at V came to 2 bases and at J to 4 bases, leaving 11 bases not matched to a gene. CDR3 length: 16 residues. The V gene's germline CDR1 is SGHRS and CDR2 YFSETQ. The CDR3 region has the DNA TGCGCCAGCAGCTTAAGACAGGGCGACGGCTCCTATGGCTACACCTTC. This translates into CASSLRQGDGSYGYTF.

This clone appeared many times. Mismatch with germline at one junction end may stem from a read error. The V call is TRBV28, the J call TRBJ2-7; D gene unclear. The germline V gene has CDR1 MDHEN and CDR2 SYDVKM. This CDR3 region has 12 residues. The CDR3 here is CASSLYSSEQYF. The DNA for the CDR3 is TGTGCCAGCAGTTTATATTCCTCCGAGCAGTACTTC.

The rearrangement joins TRBV11-1 to TRBJ1-1, with 9 bases aligning to TRBD1. The CDR3 is 17 amino acids. Germline V gene lookup returns CDR1 SGHAT and CDR2 FQDESV (reference sequence). The trim removed 0 bases at V and 0 bases at J, leaving 5 bases unmatched. The CDR3 coding sequence is TGTGCCAGCAGCTTAGCCCGGACAGGGGTTATGAACACTGAAGCTTTCTTT. Amino acids: CASSLARTGVMNTEAFF.

The chain is built from TRBV28 and TRBJ2-7, with TRBD1 matching over 9 bases. The CDR3 has 15 residues. J lost 7 bases, V lost 5 bases, and 12 bases had no gene match. Germline V gene data show CDR1 as MDHEN and CDR2 as SYDVKM. The CDR3 DNA is TGTGCCAGCAGTCTAATCCCGGGACAGGGTTTAGAGCAGTACTTC. Translating it yields CASSLIPGQGLEQYF.

This chain uses TRBV3-1 (or the pseudogene TRBV3-2) with TRBJ2-7; TRBD1 matches 8 bases. In germline, CDR1 is LGHDT, CDR2 YNNKEL (reference sequence). The CDR3 length is 13 residues. Trimming took 4 bases from V and 5 from J; bases not matched to a gene: 4. Written as DNA, the CDR3 is TGTGCCAGCAGCCCGGACAGGGCCCACGAGCAGTACTTC. It encodes CASSPDRAHEQYF.

This sequence joins TRBV7-2 and TRBJ2-7, with TRBD2 matching 10 bases. Germline V CDR1 and CDR2: SGHTA, FQGNSA. V was clipped by 5 bases and J by 0 bases; unmatched bases: 7. CDR3 size: 16 residues. As DNA, the CDR3 is TGTGCCAGCAGCCCAACACTAGCGGGGTCCTCCTACGAGCAGTACTTC. Protein: CASSPTLAGSSYEQYF. Together with reference TRBV7-2 and TRBJ2-7, the CDR3 gives the full variable domain: GAGVSQSPSNKVTEKGKDVELRCDPISGHTALYWYRQSLGQGLEFLIYFQGNSAPDKSGLPSDRFSAERTGGSVSTLTIQRTQQEDSAVYLCASSPTLAGSSYEQYFGPGTRLTVT.